This TCR beta chain came from a study of tumor-infiltrating lymphocytes in primary liver carcinoma. Study-level background: T1-T3 N0M0 was the stage of the tumors, which were 4.2 to 10 cm across. Whole-study results and caveats: Tumor samples exhibited a significantly greater top-250-clone fraction than blood samples (p = 0.039). Appearing in all five tumor regions was true of only about 7.5-25% of top clones.

Production of TCR beta cDNA used 500 ng total RNA together with a constant-region primer. Slightly modified ARM-PCR with three nested multiplex PCR rounds yielded TCR beta libraries. For around 11 cycles apiece, the opening two PCR rounds ran with TRBV1-TRBV30 forward primers and a C-beta reverse primer. TCRdb called the multiplex PCR reads again in MiXCR, with one record for every CDR3 protein. The sample lists 60,000 to 90,000 distinct CDR3 sequences, 60% to 80% seen once, with around 30% in the top ten. About this clonotype: What it binds is not known. One end of the junction varies from germline; a read error may be responsible.

Germline V gene sequence: CDR1 MNHEY, CDR2 SVGAGI. The CDR3 loop spans 15 amino acids. Unsorted bulk tissue of about 19-33 mg yielded co-extracted RNA and DNA. The chain employs TRBV6-5 and TRBJ2-2; possibly TRBD2 for D (5 bases). What was sequenced was liver tumor tissue from sampling region 4. Described subset: tumor region T4, right-lateral pole. The source is a man aged 40-50 years with primary liver carcinoma and hepatitis B virus infection. Written as DNA, the CDR3 is TGTGCCAGTAGTTACAGTGACCTTGTCACCGGGGAGCTGATTTTT. Protein sequence: CASSYSDLVTGELIF.